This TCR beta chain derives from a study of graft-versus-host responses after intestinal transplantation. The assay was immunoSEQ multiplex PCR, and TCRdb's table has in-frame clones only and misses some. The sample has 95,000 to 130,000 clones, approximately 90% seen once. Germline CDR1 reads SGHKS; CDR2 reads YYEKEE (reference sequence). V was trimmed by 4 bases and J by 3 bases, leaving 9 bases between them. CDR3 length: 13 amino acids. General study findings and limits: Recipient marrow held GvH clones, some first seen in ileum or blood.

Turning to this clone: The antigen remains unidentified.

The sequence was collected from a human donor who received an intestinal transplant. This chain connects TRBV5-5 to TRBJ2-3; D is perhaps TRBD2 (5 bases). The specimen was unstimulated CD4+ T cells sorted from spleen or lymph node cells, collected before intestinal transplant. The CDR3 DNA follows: TGTGCCAGCAGCCGCGGAGGTACAGATACGCAGTATTTT. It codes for CASSRGGTDTQYF.